What follows are 29 T cell receptor beta chains derived from one specimen sequenced in a study of response to subunit inactivated influenza vaccine. TCRdb fed the RT-PCR reads into MiXCR, producing one record per CDR3 protein. The table shows 500,000 to 650,000 distinct CDR3 sequences, with 7.6% occurring only once. Sample: PBMCs from blood, taken around 25 months after vaccination. The receptor source for this set is a man in his fifties or sixties who received an inactivated influenza vaccine.

At least ten counts were recorded for this clonotype. The chain links TRBV4-2 to TRBJ2-6; 7 bases line up with TRBD1. The CDR3 length is 17 residues. The germline V gene encodes CDR1 LGHNA and CDR2 YNFKEQ. V lost 2 bases and J lost 2; bases outside the gene matches: 6. CDR3 loop: CASSQYLDRAGANVLTF. The DNA for the CDR3 is TGTGCCAGCAGCCAATACCTCGACAGGGCTGGGGCCAACGTCCTGACTTTC.

This clonotype was recorded a few times. This chain joins TRBV6-1 and TRBJ2-7; D is unresolved. The CDR3 is 14 residues long. Per germline, CDR1 MNHNS and CDR2 SASEGT. V gave up 2 bases and J gave up 3 bases, with 11 bases separating them. CDR3 coding DNA: TGTGCCAGCAGTGAATTCGGAAGGGTCTACGAGCAGTACTTC. This translates into CASSEFGRVYEQYF.

This clonotype was counted only a few times. The rearrangement joins TRBV7-9 to TRBJ2-7; 8 positions match TRBD1. After removal of 4 bases from V and 2 bases from J, the junction contained 10 bases not matched to a gene. Germline CDR1 is SEHNR and CDR2 is FQNEAQ (reference sequence). The CDR3 has 16 residues. The CDR3 sequence is CASSSNLDRATYEQYF. CDR3 nucleotides: TGTGCCAGCAGCTCCAACCTGGACAGGGCAACCTACGAGCAGTACTTC.

This clonotype was detected a few times. The rearrangement uses TRBV5-1 and TRBJ2-1; the D gene is possibly TRBD2 (6 bases). The CDR3 covers 13 residues. V was clipped by 4 bases and J by 13 bases, with 18 bases between them. Germline V CDR1 and CDR2: SGHRS, YFSETQ. The CDR3 sequence is CASSLSGEVDQFF. CDR3 nucleotides: TGCGCCAGCAGCCTTTCCGGGGAGGTGGATCAGTTCTTC.

V usage is TRBV9 and J usage is TRBJ2-7, with unresolved D. Germline V CDR1 and CDR2: SGDLS, YYNGEE. This CDR3 has 14 residues. V dropped 0 bases and J dropped 2 bases, with 9 bases sitting between them. CDR3 residues: CASSVGPQAYEQYF. The CDR3 region has the DNA TGTGCCAGCAGCGTAGGCCCTCAAGCCTACGAGCAGTACTTC.

There are a few counts of this clonotype. This chain joins TRBV4-1 and TRBJ1-4; D perhaps matches TRBD1 (6 bases). Germline CDR1 MGHRA, CDR2 YSYEKL. With 4 bases removed from V and 7 bases from J, the gap between germline ends came to 16 bases. The CDR3 spans 15 residues. CDR3 loop: CASSPDDRFGEKLFF. Written as DNA, the CDR3 is TGCGCCAGCAGCCCGGATGACAGGTTTGGTGAAAAACTGTTTTTT.

There are a few counts of this clonotype. The J gene is TRBJ2-3, the V gene TRBV7-3, with 7 bases identical to TRBD2. CDR3 length: 16 residues. The germline gives CDR1 SGHTA, CDR2 FQGTGA. V shed 5 bases, J shed 3 bases, and the junction held 11 bases outside the gene matches. The CDR3: CASSPEPGLLTDTQYF. The CDR3 nucleotides are TGTGCCAGCAGCCCAGAGCCGGGACTACTGACAGATACGCAGTATTTT.

This clonotype was detected only a few times. V gene TRBV29-1 combines with J gene TRBJ2-5; 8 nucleotides match TRBD1. Germline CDR1 SQVTM, CDR2 ANQGSEA. The V and J ends lost 3 bases and 4 bases, in that order; junction bases with no gene match: 4. CDR3 length: 13 amino acids. This chain's CDR3 is CSVERQGRETQYF. DNA of the CDR3: TGCAGCGTTGAGAGACAGGGGCGAGAGACCCAGTACTTC.

This clonotype was counted at least ten times. The chain has TRBV7-9 and TRBJ1-2, with 11 bases lining up with TRBD1. The V gene's germline CDR1 is SEHNR and CDR2 FQNEAQ (reference sequence). CDR3 length: 16 residues. V gave up 5 bases and J gave up 2 bases; unmatched junction bases: 7. The CDR3 sequence is CASSTDRGPKNYGYTF. The CDR3 region has the DNA TGTGCCAGCAGCACGGACAGGGGGCCTAAAAACTATGGCTACACCTTC.

This clonotype has ten or more counts. The chain carries TRBV5-1 and TRBJ2-1; D remains unclear. Per germline, CDR1 SGHRS and CDR2 YFSETQ. The CDR3 runs 17 residues. V was shortened by 0 bases and J by 1 base, with 14 bases between the two germline ends. CDR3 amino acids: CASSLAMARGSYNEQFF. CDR3 bases: TGCGCCAGCAGCTTGGCCATGGCCCGAGGATCCTACAATGAGCAGTTCTTC.

The chain couples TRBV9 to TRBJ2-1, with 10 nucleotides matching TRBD2. With V trimmed by 4 bases and J by 3 bases, 7 bases remained unmatched. The germline V gene encodes CDR1 SGDLS and CDR2 YYNGEE. This CDR3 comprises 16 residues. Here the CDR3 DNA reads TGTGCCAGCAGCCCCAGCGCTAGCGGGAGCTACAATGAGCAGTTCTTC. This codes for CASSPSASGSYNEQFF.

This clonotype was detected many times. This sequence joins TRBV7-9 and TRBJ2-7; TRBD2 matches 7 bases. The germline gives CDR1 SEHNR, CDR2 FQNEAQ (reference sequence). Losses at the gene ends were 3 bases for V and 8 bases for J; bases not matched to a gene: 13. The CDR3 is 15 residues long. In DNA form, the CDR3 reads TGTGCCAGCAGCTTGTCCGGTGGGCGGGAGTATCAGCAGTACTTC. Its translation is CASSLSGGREYQQYF.

This clonotype turned up a few times. The CDR3 DNA reads TGTGCCAGCAGCCCAGACGATGCCCACAATGAGCAGTTCTTC. Residues: CASSPDDAHNEQFF. The chain joins TRBV5-6 to TRBJ2-1; unclear D gene. There are 14 residues in the CDR3. Germline lookup yields CDR1 SGHDT and CDR2 YYEEEE. The V and J ends lost 4 bases and 5 bases respectively, with 13 bases between them. Based on the CDR3 plus reference TRBV5-6 and TRBJ2-1, the full variable domain is DAGVTQSPTHLIKTRGQQVTLRCSPKSGHDTVSWYQQALGQGPQFIFQYYEEEERQRGNFPDRFSGHQFPNYSSELNVNALLLGDSALYLCASSPDDAHNEQFFGPGTRLTVL.

This clonotype was detected many times. The junction shows a germline mismatch at one end, possibly a read error. The chain combines TRBV5-1 with TRBJ2-1, with 7 bases fitting TRBD1. CDR1 and CDR2 from the germline V gene are SGHRS and YFSETQ. This CDR3 has 15 amino acids. CDR3 sequence (DNA): TGTGCCAGCAGCTCCTCAGGGGGCTCCTACAATGAGCAGTTCTTC. It is translated as CASSSSGGSYNEQFF.

This chain links TRBV28 with TRBJ2-3; 8 bases line up with TRBD1. Per the germline V gene, CDR1 is MDHEN and CDR2 is SYDVKM. The V gene end was trimmed by 5 bases and the J gene end by 3 bases; junction bases not matched to a gene: 7. There are 15 residues in the CDR3. CDR3 in DNA: TGTGCCAGCAGTAGACAGGGGTTTGGGACAGATACGCAGTATTTT. It is translated as CASSRQGFGTDTQYF.

The chain uses TRBV20-1 and TRBJ2-7; D is possibly TRBD1 or TRBD2 (6 bases each). Trimming cost V 4 bases and J 6 bases, with 16 bases left between them. The V gene's germline CDR1 is DFQATT and CDR2 SNEGSKA (reference sequence). The CDR3 extends over 13 amino acids. The CDR3 sequence: CSAMGGSYLEQYF. In nucleotides, the CDR3 is TGCAGTGCTATGGGGGGCTCCTACCTCGAGCAGTACTTC.

The chain has TRBV2 and TRBJ2-6, with 7 bases lining up with TRBD1. The V segment lost 4 bases and the J segment 1 base; nucleotides outside the gene matches: 7. The germline V gene encodes CDR1 SNHLY and CDR2 FYNNEI. CDR3 length: 17 amino acids. The CDR3 spells CASSGGQSGSGANVLTF. DNA of the CDR3: TGTGCCAGCAGTGGGGGACAGTCCGGTTCTGGGGCCAACGTCCTGACTTTC.

Ten or more counts support this clonotype. The chain uses TRBV6-1 and TRBJ1-1; D unresolved. The CDR3 sequence is 14 residues long. Trimming pared 6 bases from V and 1 base from J, leaving 12 bases between. Germline CDR1 is MNHNS and CDR2 is SASEGT. DNA of the CDR3: TGTGCCAGCAGGCTATACAACAAGAACACTGAAGCTTTCTTT. Its translation is CASRLYNKNTEAFF.

The rearrangement links TRBV6-1 to TRBJ2-7; D gene uncertain. V was cut by 0 bases and J by 2 bases, with 5 bases left in between. CDR1 is MNHNS and CDR2 is SASEGT in the germline V gene. The CDR3 totals 13 residues. The CDR3: CASSEATTYEQYF. DNA for the CDR3: TGTGCCAGCAGTGAAGCTACTACCTACGAGCAGTACTTC.

The table lists this clonotype with a few counts. V and J are TRBV4-1 and TRBJ1-1; the D gene is possibly TRBD1 (6 bases). Trimming removed 1 base from V and 5 bases from J, with 20 bases in between. The CDR3 is made up of 17 amino acids. Germline V lookup: CDR1 MGHRA, CDR2 YSYEKL. DNA of the CDR3: TGCGCCAGCAGCCAAGGGGGGGCGGGTCCTGCGGGGACTGAAGCTTTCTTT. As protein: CASSQGGAGPAGTEAFF.

The rearrangement joins TRBV29-1 to TRBJ2-2; D gene uncertain. The CDR3 consists of 13 residues. Between the trimmed V and J ends, which lost 3 bases and 4 bases, there was a span of 9 bases. Per germline, CDR1 SQVTM and CDR2 ANQGSEA. For the CDR3, the DNA is TGCAGCGTTGATACCAGCAGCACCGGGGAGCTGTTTTTT. Its protein is CSVDTSSTGELFF.

A word on this clonotype: The CDR3 does not end in the conserved phenylalanine or tryptophan, so this is likely a read error. The gene calls are TRBV7-2 and TRBJ1-6; 7 bases agree with TRBD1. The CDR3 is 17 residues long. Germline values: CDR1 SGHTA, CDR2 FQGNSA. V lost 4 bases to trimming and J lost 0 bases; unmatched junction nucleotides: 6. The CDR3 sequence is CASSSMDRSSYNSPLHS. DNA of the CDR3: TGTGCCAGCAGCTCCATGGACAGGAGCTCCTATAATTCACCCCTCCACTCT.

The rearrangement uses TRBV11-2 and TRBJ1-5, with a weak D call TRBD1 (6 bases). CDR1 is SGHAT and CDR2 is FQNNGV in the germline V gene. The CDR3 spans 15 residues. V lost 3 bases and J lost 0, with 9 bases in between. The DNA of the CDR3 is TGTGCCAGCAGCTTTGGGGGCCTTAGCAATCAGCCCCAGCATTTT. Translation gives CASSFGGLSNQPQHF.

This clonotype was detected many times. V usage is TRBV29-1 and J usage is TRBJ2-1; tentative D call: TRBD2 (5 bases). The germline V gene encodes CDR1 SQVTM and CDR2 ANQGSEA. The germline V and J ends were trimmed by 7 bases and 4 bases, with 11 bases remaining between them. There are 12 residues in the CDR3. The CDR3, as DNA: TGCAGCGGGAGGAGCGGATACAATGAGCAGTTCTTC. Translation: CSGRSGYNEQFF.

CDR3 protein: CASSPRRAGSADTQYF. For the CDR3, the DNA is TGTGCCAGCAGTCCCCGACGAGCGGGAAGTGCAGATACGCAGTATTTT. The genes are TRBV7-8 and TRBJ2-3, with TRBD2 matching over 7 bases. Germline V gene data show CDR1 as SGHVS and CDR2 as FQNEAQ. The CDR3 consists of 16 residues. V lost 6 bases, J lost 4 bases, and 13 bases stayed unmatched. Based on the CDR3 plus reference TRBV7-8 and TRBJ2-3, the full variable domain is GAGVSQSPRYKVAKRGQDVALRCDPISGHVSLFWYQQALGQGPEFLTYFQNEAQLDKSGLPSDRFFAERPEGSVSTLKIQRTQQEDSAVYLCASSPRRAGSADTQYFGPGTRLTVL.

The chain employs TRBV5-1 and TRBJ2-7; TRBD1 matches at 9 bases. This CDR3 has 15 residues. Germline trimming cut 0 bases from V and 2 bases from J; bases unmatched to any gene: 3. CDR1 and CDR2 from the germline V gene are SGHRS and YFSETQ. CDR3: CASSLVWDRAYEQYF. CDR3 bases: TGCGCCAGCAGCTTGGTTTGGGACAGGGCCTACGAGCAGTACTTC.

This clonotype was recorded many times. V gene TRBV7-3 combines with J gene TRBJ2-1; TRBD2 is a possible D gene (5 bases). V lost 5 bases to trimming and J lost 7 bases, with 18 bases between them. This CDR3 region has 15 residues. Looked up from germline, CDR1 is SGHTA and CDR2 is FQGTGA. CDR3 amino acids: CASSPGLPSGNEQFF. The CDR3 bases are TGTGCCAGCAGCCCTGGACTTCCCTCGGGTAATGAGCAGTTCTTC.

The table lists this clonotype with many counts. The chain is built from TRBV5-1 and TRBJ2-3; D might be TRBD1 (5 bases). The CDR3 has 15 residues. V was trimmed by 0 bases and J by 2 bases, leaving 10 bases between them. Germline V gene sequence: CDR1 SGHRS, CDR2 YFSETQ. The CDR3 sequence: CASSLVPGPTDTQYF. The CDR3 DNA sequence: TGCGCCAGCAGCTTGGTCCCAGGGCCCACAGATACGCAGTATTTT.

This clonotype was recorded many times. The rearrangement joins TRBV7-2 to TRBJ1-5; D unresolved. This CDR3 has 12 amino acids. Trimming took 1 base from V and 6 from J, leaving 4 bases between them. Per the germline V gene, CDR1 is SGHTA and CDR2 is FQGNSA. The CDR3 DNA reads as TGTGCCAGCAGCTTAGTTGGTCAGCCCCAGCATTTT. This encodes CASSLVGQPQHF.